This TCR beta chain emerged from a study of human T cells and chemical hapten exposure. Findings of the study overall: After DPC sensitization, TCRs above 1 in 1000 frequency showed no change.

Time point denoted: patch test 1, 2 weeks after DPC sensitization. Treatment given: therapeutic diphenylcyclopropenone sensitization with weekly scalp DPC. Between the trimmed V and J ends, which lost 3 bases and 4 bases, there was a span of 15 bases. The CDR3 has 15 residues. One entry per CDR3 protein, called by TCRdb with MiXCR from the RACE reads. Of around 380,000 distinct CDR3 sequences in the sample, nearly 5% were seen once. About this clonotype: Its antigen remains unknown.

This specimen consisted of whole blood, obtained in connection with sensitization to the hapten diphenylcyclopropenone (DPC). This receptor was obtained from a woman aged 45-65 years with alopecia areata. Some clones in this sample may be carry-over from other donors' samples. V gene TRBV12-3 or TRBV12-4 combines with J gene TRBJ1-2, with a possible D match to TRBD1 (6 bases). Here the CDR3 DNA reads TGTGCCAGCAGTTTCGACCGAGGGGGTAGCTATGGCTACACCTTC. Its translation is CASSFDRGGSYGYTF.